One sample yielded the 21 T cell receptor beta chains listed below, sequenced in a study of blood T cell repertoires in COVID-19. This table comes from immunoSEQ multiplex PCR, and its TCRdb copy is limited to in-frame clones, with some not included. The table lists tens of thousands of clones, less than 80% of them singletons. What was sequenced was peripheral blood. Receptors originate from a man aged 55 to 70 with active or convalescent COVID-19.

The rearrangement joins TRBV19 to TRBJ2-1; 7 bases are a match to TRBD2. The CDR3 is 15 residues long. Per germline, CDR1 LNHDA and CDR2 SQIVND (reference sequence). V lost 11 bases and J lost 0; bases outside the gene matches: 10. The CDR3 here is CASQTSPSSYNEQFF. Written as DNA, the CDR3 is TGTGCCTCCCAGACTAGCCCCAGCTCCTACAATGAGCAGTTCTTC.

In its sample, this clone was seen a few times. This sequence joins TRBV25-1 and TRBJ2-5; the match to TRBD1 covers 7 bases. From germline, CDR1 is MGHDK and CDR2 SYGVNS. V gave up 3 bases and J gave up 6 bases; unmatched junction bases: 4. This CDR3 comprises 13 residues. The CDR3 is CASSEHRGQTQYF. CDR3 coding DNA: TGTGCCAGCAGTGAGCACAGGGGTCAGACCCAGTACTTC.

This chain connects TRBV7-2 to TRBJ2-7; possible D gene TRBD1, 5 bases. The ends were cut back, 6 bases at V and 4 bases at J, with 19 bases in the middle. This CDR3 comprises 15 residues. Germline CDR1 reads SGHTA; CDR2 reads FQGNSA. CDR3 coding DNA: TGTGCCAGCAGACGCATCCCCGACAGTTCATACGAGCAGTACTTC. This sequence encodes CASRRIPDSSYEQYF.

Only one count was recorded for this clone. The chain links TRBV28 to TRBJ1-2, with TRBD1 as a possible D gene (6 bases). Looked up from germline, CDR1 is MDHEN and CDR2 is SYDVKM. This CDR3 comprises 14 residues. The V end was cut by 4 bases, the J end by 8 bases, with 17 bases between. The DNA of the CDR3 is TGTGCCAGCAGTTCCCCGGGGGGCAGGGGAGGCTACACCTTC. Its protein is CASSSPGGRGGYTF.

This chain joins TRBV19 and TRBJ1-1; a weak D match, TRBD1 (6 bases). Trimming left V 10 bases short and J 3 bases short, with 15 bases between. This CDR3 has 13 amino acids. CDR1 is LNHDA and CDR2 is SQIVND in the germline V gene (reference sequence). For the CDR3, the DNA is TGTGCCATCGGATCAGGGGACGACACTGAAGCTTTCTTT. It yields the protein CAIGSGDDTEAFF.

In its sample, this clone was seen once. V usage is TRBV28 and J usage is TRBJ2-7, with 8 bases that match TRBD1. V shed 6 bases, J shed 6 bases, and the junction held 7 bases outside the gene matches. The CDR3 is 13 residues long. Per the germline V gene, CDR1 is MDHEN and CDR2 is SYDVKM. CDR3 DNA sequence: TGTGCCAGCAGGACAGGGGTCTCCCGCGAGCAGTACTTC. It translates to CASRTGVSREQYF.

This clone was found once. The chain has TRBV6-6 and TRBJ1-2; D remains unclear. The CDR3 covers 18 residues. V was clipped by 5 bases and J by 1 base, with 23 bases between them. CDR1 and CDR2 from the germline V gene are MNHNY and SVGAGI (reference sequence). CDR3 DNA: TGTGCCAGCAGTCTGGGTGGTTTTTGGGGAGACTATAACTATGGCTACACCTTC. Residues: CASSLGGFWGDYNYGYTF.

The chain couples TRBV5-6 to TRBJ2-2; perhaps TRBD1 as D (6 bases). The CDR3 has 13 amino acids. Germline V gives CDR1 SGHDT, CDR2 YYEEEE. V dropped 2 bases and J dropped 8 bases, with 10 bases sitting between them. CDR3 nucleotide sequence: TGTGCCAGCAGCTTCAGGGGCAGGGGGGAGCTGTTTTTT. Translating gives CASSFRGRGELFF.

The rearrangement uses TRBV6-5 and TRBJ2-4, with 7 positions matching TRBD1. Looked up from germline, CDR1 is MNHEY and CDR2 is SVGAGI. After removal of 6 bases from V and 3 bases from J, the junction contained 2 bases not matched to a gene. The CDR3 sequence is 13 residues long. In DNA form, the CDR3 reads TGTGCCAGCAGGCAGGGGGTCAAAAACATTCAGTACTTC. Its translation: CASRQGVKNIQYF.

This chain connects TRBV24-1 to TRBJ1-2, with a tentative D call TRBD1 (6 bases). V dropped 2 bases and J dropped 4 bases, with 13 bases sitting between them. The CDR3 consists of 15 residues. The germline gives CDR1 KGHDR, CDR2 SFDVKD. In DNA, the CDR3 is TGTGCCACCAGTGATTCCCGGGACATACTCTATGGCTACACCTTC. Translating gives CATSDSRDILYGYTF.

The CDR3: CASSYGTGTYGYTF. CDR3 DNA sequence: TGTGCCAGCAGTTACGGGACAGGGACCTATGGCTACACCTTC. J is TRBJ1-2 and V is TRBV6-5; 9 bases fit TRBD1. J was trimmed by 4 bases and V by 2 bases; bases with no gene match: 2. This CDR3 is built from 14 residues. The V gene's germline CDR1 is MNHEY and CDR2 SVGAGI.

This chain links TRBV29-1 with TRBJ2-1, with TRBD1 matching over 7 bases. The germline CDR1 and CDR2 sequences are SQVTM and ANQGSEA. The trim removed 4 bases at V and 1 base at J, leaving 1 base unmatched. The CDR3 totals 13 residues. The DNA for the CDR3 is TGCAGCGTTGGACAGGGTTCCTACAATGAGCAGTTCTTC. Protein product: CSVGQGSYNEQFF.

V is TRBV7-9 and J is TRBJ1-2, with a weak D call TRBD1 (6 bases). Germline assignment: CDR1 SEHNR and CDR2 FQNEAQ (reference sequence). V was shortened by 5 bases and J by 6 bases, with 16 bases between the two germline ends. The CDR3 is 14 amino acids. This CDR3 is CASSTQQGTNGYTF. DNA of the CDR3: TGTGCCAGCAGCACTCAACAGGGTACGAATGGCTACACCTTC.

The gene calls are TRBV19 and TRBJ1-6; D not resolved. With 5 bases removed from V and 8 bases from J, the gap between germline ends came to 10 bases. Germline-derived CDR1 and CDR2 are LNHDA and SQIVND (reference sequence). This CDR3 has 13 amino acids. As DNA, the CDR3 is TGTGCCAGTAGTCCCCAGGTCTATTCACCCCTCCACTTT. It translates to CASSPQVYSPLHF.

V and J are TRBV14 and TRBJ1-6; D is possibly TRBD1 (6 bases). V lost 6 bases and J 7 bases, leaving 10 bases between the germline ends. The CDR3 contains 13 residues. CDR1 is SGHDN, CDR2 FVKESK, per germline. As DNA, the CDR3 is TGTGCCAGCAGACGACAGGCCAATTCACCCCTCCACTTT. Its protein is CASRRQANSPLHF.

This chain connects TRBV7-9 to TRBJ2-5; weak D call: TRBD1 (6 bases). V shed 8 bases and J shed 1 base, with 17 bases lying between them. Germline CDR1 is SEHNR and CDR2 is FQNEAQ (reference sequence). The CDR3 has 15 residues. The CDR3 coding sequence is TGTGCCAGCGCTGGTCCGGGACACATCCAAGAGACCCAGTACTTC. Protein: CASAGPGHIQETQYF.

The chain recombines TRBV6-1 with TRBJ1-5; no definite D call. The CDR3 contains 14 residues. CDR1 and CDR2 (germline): MNHNS, SASEGT. V lost 2 bases to trimming and J lost 5 bases, with 10 bases between them. This CDR3 is CASSEKPLYQPQHF. The CDR3, as DNA: TGTGCCAGCAGTGAAAAGCCCCTGTATCAGCCCCAGCATTTT.

This clone came up a few times. The chain joins TRBV11-2 to TRBJ2-7, with D possibly matching TRBD2 (6 bases). In germline, CDR1 is SGHAT, CDR2 FQNNGV. Trimming cost V 3 bases and J 3 bases, with 21 bases left between them. This CDR3 has 17 residues. The CDR3 region is CASSFWGDPNQIYEQYF. CDR3 sequence (DNA): TGTGCCAGCAGCTTTTGGGGGGACCCCAATCAGATCTACGAGCAGTACTTC.

The chain joins TRBV13 to TRBJ1-3, with D hard to call. CDR3 length: 14 amino acids. The germline V and J ends were trimmed by 1 base and 4 bases, with 8 bases remaining between them. Germline CDR1 and CDR2: PRHDT and FYEKMQ (reference sequence). CDR3 sequence reads: CASSLAGYGNTIYF. The CDR3 DNA follows: TGTGCCAGCAGCTTAGCAGGTTACGGAAACACCATATATTTT.

This clone showed up just a few times. The V call is TRBV7-9, the J call TRBJ2-3, with 8 bases that match TRBD2. V dropped 2 bases and J dropped 4; count of bases not matched to a gene: 8. CDR3 length equals 16 residues. Per the germline V gene, CDR1 is SEHNR and CDR2 is FQNEAQ (reference sequence). The CDR3: CASSLNEGGGPDTQYF. In nucleotides, the CDR3 is TGTGCCAGCAGCTTAAACGAAGGCGGGGGGCCAGATACGCAGTATTTT.

J is TRBJ1-1 and V is TRBV30, with a weak D call TRBD1 (5 bases). This CDR3 spans 15 amino acids. Trimming pared 2 bases from V and 0 bases from J, leaving 13 bases between. Germline V gives CDR1 GTSNPN, CDR2 SVGIG (reference sequence). In DNA, the CDR3 is TGTGCCTGGAGTCCCCCAGGGAATTTGAACACTGAAGCTTTCTTT. Protein: CAWSPPGNLNTEAFF. The full variable domain, with the rest looked up from reference TRBV30 and TRBJ1-1, is SQTIHQWPATLVQPVGSPLSLECTVEGTSNPNLYWYRQAAGRGLQLLFYSVGIGQISSEVPQNLSASRPQDRQFILSSKKLLLSDSGFYLCAWSPPGNLNTEAFFGQGTRLTVV.